This T cell receptor beta chain comes out of a study of T-cell memory formation after mild COVID-19 (dated by TCRdb to about 2021). Broadly, across the study: TCR sequence clusters from the two donors were found to be largely donor specific. The cohort comprised two young, previously healthy adult volunteers, one female and one male. Longitudinal TCRalpha and TCRbeta repertoire sequencing tracked T-cell clones expanding and contracting after mild COVID-19 in two donors.

Results and caveats for the whole study, not just this receptor: The detection of some responding clones in pre-infection memory suggests that pre-existing cross-reactive memory T cells joined the SARS-CoV-2 response. SARS-CoV-2 specificity was not confirmed for the second-wave clones peaking on day 37. Contracting CD4+ clones appeared mostly in the CM and EM memory subsets, whereas CD8+ clones were enriched in EMRA. The study covered only a couple of mild cases, and larger cohorts including severe cases with pre-infection samples were considered necessary. Clones that contracted from day 15 to 85 showed balanced CD4/CD8 phenotypes, whereas a second wave of clones that expanded from day 15 to 37 leaned towards CD4+.

This clonotype was counted many times. Its antigen has not been determined. No clone much larger than this one lies a single base away; base qualities are absent. The CDR3 starts with the cysteine, ends with the phenylalanine, and has 11 residues. The CDR3 DNA has 33 bases and is translated from base 1. The germline V gene provides CDR1 SGHTA and CDR2 FQGNSA. V is cut by 5 bases and J by 8 bases, and the space between the germline ends is 7 bases. These reads were obtained on an Illumina NovaSeq 6000. TCRalpha and TCRbeta cDNA libraries were constructed by 5'RACE with constant-segment primers, with sample barcodes and unique molecular identifiers being introduced. Trizol reagent was used to extract RNA from every sample. The libraries were amplified in two PCR steps, and the second step added a second sample barcode and Illumina TruSeq adapters. Libraries were sequenced on an Illumina NovaSeq with 2 x 150 bp paired-end reads. The paper's processing steps were these. With migec v1.2.7, reads were demultiplexed and then collapsed into UMI-guided consensus sequences. Using mixcr v2.1.11, UMI consensuses were aligned to TRA and TRB V and J templates and then assembled into clonotypes. A clonotype was counted as expanded or contracted only when both edgeR and NoisET called the clonotype significant, with the noise models trained on biological replicates. For edgeR calls, the thresholds were a false discovery rate-adjusted p below 0.01 and a log2 fold-change of 1. PCA with hierarchical clustering of max-normalized trajectories of the 1000 most abundant clonotypes was used as exploratory dynamics analysis. Each responding clone was given a CD4 or CD8 phenotype based on the CD4+ and CD8+ repertoires, which had been sequenced separately. TCRdb ran its own pipeline on the public reads, namely fastp trimming at Q25 and MiXCR clone calling, and kept in-frame beta chains. Rows merge per CDR3 protein into single entries with the most common DNA and genes. TCRdb's processing, not the authors', yielded these V and J calls. A total of 280,000 or so distinct CDR3 sequences appear in this sample, approximately 8% of them only once. 22% of the sample lies in the top ten.

Ficoll-Paque density gradient centrifugation was used to isolate PBMCs. Recombination joined TRBV7-2 with TRBJ2-1; tentative D gene TRBD2, with 6 bases matching. Source material: PBMCs or a T cell subset sorted from them (not recorded which). This receptor was obtained from a man between 18 and 29 years old who had mild COVID-19 (a few samples of this study predate the infection). The sample titles of this study are shuffled in the database, so cell type and time point are left out; the donor was told from shared clones. Read as DNA, the sequence is TGTGCCAGCAGCGAGCGGGATGAGCAGTTCTTC. It translates to CASSERDEQFF.